The T cell receptor (beta chain) described here comes from a study of blood T cells in healthy people across ages. Of note for this clonotype: A much larger clone is a single base away; this may be a read error.

A second PCR of roughly 6 to 12 cycles used a sample-barcoded 5' primer and a J-beta primer mix. Each CDR3 protein is one row after TCRdb ran MiXCR on the 5' RACE reads. This table has about 780,000 distinct CDR3 sequences, about 46% appearing once. The germline CDR1 and CDR2 sequences are KGHDR and SFDVKD. The CDR3 sequence is 15 residues long. V was clipped by 5 bases and J by 0 bases, with 12 bases between them. Sample: blood. This chain joins TRBV24-1 and TRBJ1-2; D is unresolved. This TCR came from an elderly man in good health. DNA for the CDR3: TGTGCCACCAGTGGAGAGGGAGCGGCTAACTATGGCTACACCTTC. The encoded protein is CATSGEGAANYGYTF.